Listed below are T cell receptor beta chains from one sample, sequenced in a study of monozygotic twins with inflammatory bowel disease. Using the 5' RACE reads, TCRdb records one entry per CDR3 protein without DNA. Its listing shows around 410,000 distinct CDR3 sequences. Material: blood. These receptors were taken from a human donor with ulcerative colitis or Crohn's disease, or a healthy co-twin of an affected twin (not recorded which). Each CDR3 is given with its conserved first and last residue.

>TRBJ1-2|TRBV11-2|14
CASTLGDLQGGYTF
>TRBJ2-1|TRBV20-1|16
CSATTWTSGNYNEQFF
>TRBJ2-2|TRBV12-3/TRBV12-4|15
CASTRGASVGGELFF
>TRBJ2-7|TRBV7-2|13
CASSRLDSYEQYF
>TRBJ1-1|TRBV9|13
CASSVEKNTEAFF
>TRBJ1-6|TRBV27|12
CASSLHVSPLHF
>TRBJ2-1|TRBV5-4|15
CASSLRDRGRNEQFF
>TRBJ1-1|TRBV7-6|14
CASSAGQGADSAFF
>TRBJ2-2|TRBV11-2|15
CASSASGGITGELFF
>TRBJ1-6|TRBV20-1|16
CSARDRAALGNSPLHF
>TRBJ1-1|TRBV11-2|15
CASSPPGREYTEAFF
>TRBJ2-7|TRBV7-9|14
CASSFDRVSGEQYF
>TRBJ2-1|TRBV4-2|20
CASEFPQKTRQGIAYNEQFF
>TRBJ2-1|TRBV4-3|18
CASSQDNGTPPNTNEQFF
>TRBJ2-3|TRBV20-1|14
CSARTRGLLDTQYF
>TRBJ2-7|TRBV6-2/TRBV6-3|16
CASSYVIGGGHYEQYF
>TRBJ2-1|TRBV7-3|16
CASSRLLAGDSNEQFF
>TRBJ2-4|TRBV6-2/TRBV6-3|17
CASSYWGSAGPKNIQYF
>TRBJ2-3|TRBV20-1|15
CSADRLAGRTDTQYF
>TRBJ2-1|TRBV7-9|16
CASSFVGRLANNEQFF
>TRBJ1-5|TRBV5-6|16
CASSLARRGVDQPQHF
>TRBJ1-3|TRBV30|15
CAWSSRGHSGNTIYF
>TRBJ2-5|TRBV6-5|17
CASSYSKATGGWETQYF
>TRBJ1-2|TRBV12-3/TRBV12-4|12
CASNPSNYGYTF
>TRBJ1-2|TRBV18|16
CASSPSGHTGGYGYTF
>TRBJ2-1|TRBV2|15
CASGGLPTANNEQFF
>TRBJ1-1|TRBV5-1|14
CASSWTGEGTEAFF
>TRBJ2-5|TRBV25-1|14
CASSEVGKQETQYF
>TRBJ1-5|TRBV6-5|16
CASSYPPPGKGEPQHF
>TRBJ2-7|TRBV27|14
CASSLTRMAYEQYF
>TRBJ1-2|TRBV3-1|17
CASSPSVSRGRTGGYTF
>TRBJ2-4|TRBV3-1|13
CASSLRGKNIQYF
>TRBJ2-1|TRBV4-1|15
CASALRGAGDNEQFF
>TRBJ2-7|TRBV9|14
CASSVSLGRREQYF
>TRBJ2-3|TRBV18|18
CASSPLPLAGEGTDTQYF
>TRBJ2-7|TRBV7-2|15
CASSFDTLARYEQYF
>TRBJ2-7|TRBV27|15
CASSRQGAESYEQYF
>TRBJ2-4|TRBV4-2|13
CASSHSEGDIQYF
>TRBJ1-4|TRBV18|13
CASSPTPGEKLFF
>TRBJ2-2|TRBV29-1|15
CSVEYSGSNTGELFF
>TRBJ1-1|TRBV30|12
CAWRWVSTEAFF
>TRBJ1-1|TRBV6-1|15
CASSEDGQWNTEAFF
>TRBJ2-5|TRBV7-9|12
CASSPSTSGASF
>TRBJ2-3|TRBV12-3/TRBV12-4|16
CASSRGQSRRTDTQYF
>TRBJ2-7|TRBV30|14
CAWSVEGFPHEQYF
>TRBJ2-7|TRBV4-1|14
CASSWIGDSYEQYF
>TRBJ2-7|TRBV7-2|16
CASSLEGAAGAYEQYF
>TRBJ1-2|TRBV11-2|15
CASSLGPGGFYGYTF
>TRBJ2-7|TRBV7-9|14
CASSSGTYSYEQYF
>TRBJ1-3|TRBV5-1|14
CASTTGGSGNTIYF
>TRBJ2-2|TRBV7-2|15
CASSLAGRNTGELFF